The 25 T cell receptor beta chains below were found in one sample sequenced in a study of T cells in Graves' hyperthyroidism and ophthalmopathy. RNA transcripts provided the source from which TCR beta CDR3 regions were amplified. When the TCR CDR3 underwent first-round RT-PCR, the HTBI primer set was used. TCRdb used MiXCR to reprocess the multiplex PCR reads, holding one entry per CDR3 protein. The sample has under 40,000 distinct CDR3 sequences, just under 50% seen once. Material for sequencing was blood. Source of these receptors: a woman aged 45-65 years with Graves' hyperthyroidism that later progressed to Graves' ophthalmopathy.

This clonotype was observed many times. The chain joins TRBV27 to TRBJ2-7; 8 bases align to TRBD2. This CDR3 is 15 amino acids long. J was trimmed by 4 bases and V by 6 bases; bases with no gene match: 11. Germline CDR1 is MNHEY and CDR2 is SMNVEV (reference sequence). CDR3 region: CASRTERGSGYEQYF. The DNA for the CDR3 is TGTGCCAGCAGGACCGAGCGGGGGAGCGGTTACGAGCAGTACTTC.

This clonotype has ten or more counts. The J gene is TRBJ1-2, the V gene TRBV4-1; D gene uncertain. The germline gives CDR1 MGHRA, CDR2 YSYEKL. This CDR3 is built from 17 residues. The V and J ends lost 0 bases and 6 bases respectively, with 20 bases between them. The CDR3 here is CASSQEGNNYFSDGYTF. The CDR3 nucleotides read TGCGCCAGCAGCCAAGAAGGTAACAACTACTTTTCGGATGGCTACACCTTC.

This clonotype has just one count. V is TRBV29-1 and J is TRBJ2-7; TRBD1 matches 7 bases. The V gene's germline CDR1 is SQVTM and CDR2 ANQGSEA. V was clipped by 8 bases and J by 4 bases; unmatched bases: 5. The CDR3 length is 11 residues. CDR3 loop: CSSLTGYEQYF. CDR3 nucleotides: TGCAGCAGTCTGACAGGGTACGAGCAGTACTTC.

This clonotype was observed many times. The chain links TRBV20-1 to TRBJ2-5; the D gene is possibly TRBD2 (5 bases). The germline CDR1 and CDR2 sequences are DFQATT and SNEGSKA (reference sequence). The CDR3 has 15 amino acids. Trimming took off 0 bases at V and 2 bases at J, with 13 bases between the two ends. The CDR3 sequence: CSARDGGVGQETQYF. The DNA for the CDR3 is TGCAGTGCTAGAGATGGAGGTGTTGGACAAGAGACCCAGTACTTC.

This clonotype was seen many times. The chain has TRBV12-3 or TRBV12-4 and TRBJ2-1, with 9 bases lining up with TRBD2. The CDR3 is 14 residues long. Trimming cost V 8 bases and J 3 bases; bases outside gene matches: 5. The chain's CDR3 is CASHSGSGYNEQFF. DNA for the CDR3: TGTGCCAGCCATAGCGGGAGTGGCTACAATGAGCAGTTCTTC.

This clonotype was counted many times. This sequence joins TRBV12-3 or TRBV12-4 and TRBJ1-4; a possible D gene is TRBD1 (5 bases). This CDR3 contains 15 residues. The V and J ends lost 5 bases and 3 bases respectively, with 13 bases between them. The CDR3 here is CASSRSRGSNEKLFF. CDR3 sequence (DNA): TGTGCCAGCAGTCGGTCTAGGGGCTCTAATGAAAAACTGTTTTTT.

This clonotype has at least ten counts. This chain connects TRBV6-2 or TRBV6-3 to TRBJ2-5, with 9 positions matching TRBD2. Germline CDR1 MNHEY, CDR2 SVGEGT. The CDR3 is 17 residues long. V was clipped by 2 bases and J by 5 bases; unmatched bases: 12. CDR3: CASSYGRRTSDRETQYF. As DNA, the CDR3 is TGTGCCAGCAGTTACGGCAGGAGGACTAGCGATCGGGAGACCCAGTACTTC.

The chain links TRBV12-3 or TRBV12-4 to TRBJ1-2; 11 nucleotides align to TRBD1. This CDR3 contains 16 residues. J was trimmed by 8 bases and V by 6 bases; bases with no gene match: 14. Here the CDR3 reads CASRKTSGQGARGYTF. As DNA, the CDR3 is TGTGCCAGCAGAAAAACTAGCGGACAGGGGGCGCGAGGCTACACCTTC.

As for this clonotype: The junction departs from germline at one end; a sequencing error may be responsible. CDR3: CASSYTGTSGTQYF. CDR3 DNA sequence: TGTGCTAGCAGCTACACCGGGACTAGCGGCACGCAGTATTTT. This chain connects TRBV7-7 to TRBJ2-3; 11 bases line up with TRBD2. Germline CDR1 and CDR2: SSHAT and FNYEAQ (reference sequence). The CDR3 has 14 amino acids.

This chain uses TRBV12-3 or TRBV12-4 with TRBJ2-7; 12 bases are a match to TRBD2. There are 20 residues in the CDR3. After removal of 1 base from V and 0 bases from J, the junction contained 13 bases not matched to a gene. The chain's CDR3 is CASSLEGTGPTSGSSYEQYF. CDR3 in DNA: TGTGCCAGCAGTTTAGAAGGGACAGGACCGACTAGCGGGAGCTCCTACGAGCAGTACTTC.

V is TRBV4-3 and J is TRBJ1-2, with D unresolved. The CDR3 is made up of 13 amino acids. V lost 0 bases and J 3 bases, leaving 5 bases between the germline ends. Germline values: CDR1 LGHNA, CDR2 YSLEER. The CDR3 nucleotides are TGCGCCAGCAGCCAAGACGGAGACTATGGCTACACCTTC. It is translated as CASSQDGDYGYTF.

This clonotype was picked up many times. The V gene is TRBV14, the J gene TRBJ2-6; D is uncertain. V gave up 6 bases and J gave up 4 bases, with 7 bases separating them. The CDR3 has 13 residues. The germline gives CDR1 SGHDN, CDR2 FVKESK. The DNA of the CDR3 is TGTGCCAGCAGTCAGGCCGGGGCCAACGTCCTGACTTTC. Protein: CASSQAGANVLTF.

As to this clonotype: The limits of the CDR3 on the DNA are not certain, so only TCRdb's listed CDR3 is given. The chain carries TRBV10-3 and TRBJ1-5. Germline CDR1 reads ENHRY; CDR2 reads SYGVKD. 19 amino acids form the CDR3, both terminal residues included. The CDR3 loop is CAIGGRDEKLFFGSGTQHF.

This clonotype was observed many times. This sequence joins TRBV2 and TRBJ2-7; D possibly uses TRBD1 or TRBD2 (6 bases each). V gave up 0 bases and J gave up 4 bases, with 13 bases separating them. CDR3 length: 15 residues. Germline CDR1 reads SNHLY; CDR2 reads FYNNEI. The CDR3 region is CASSEARGLSYEQYF. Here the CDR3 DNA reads TGTGCCAGCAGTGAAGCCAGGGGACTTAGTTACGAGCAGTACTTC.

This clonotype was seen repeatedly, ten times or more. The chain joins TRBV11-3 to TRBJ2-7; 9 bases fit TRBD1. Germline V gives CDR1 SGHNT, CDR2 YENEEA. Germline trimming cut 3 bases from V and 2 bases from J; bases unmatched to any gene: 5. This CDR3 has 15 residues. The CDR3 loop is CASSFPGQGTYEQYF. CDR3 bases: TGTGCCAGCAGCTTCCCGGGACAGGGAACCTACGAGCAGTACTTC.

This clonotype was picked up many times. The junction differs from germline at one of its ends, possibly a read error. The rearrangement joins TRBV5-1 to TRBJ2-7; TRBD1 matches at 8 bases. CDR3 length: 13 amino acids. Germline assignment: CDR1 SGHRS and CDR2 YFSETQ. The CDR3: CASGLTGDYEQYF. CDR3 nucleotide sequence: TGCGCCAGCGGCTTGACAGGGGACTACGAGCAGTACTTC.

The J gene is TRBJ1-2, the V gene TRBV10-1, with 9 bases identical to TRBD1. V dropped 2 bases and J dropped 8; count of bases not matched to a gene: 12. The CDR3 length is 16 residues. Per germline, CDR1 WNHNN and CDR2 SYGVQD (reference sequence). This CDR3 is CASSERTPGQGTGYTF. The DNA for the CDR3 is TGCGCCAGCAGTGAGCGGACACCGGGACAGGGCACGGGCTACACCTTC.

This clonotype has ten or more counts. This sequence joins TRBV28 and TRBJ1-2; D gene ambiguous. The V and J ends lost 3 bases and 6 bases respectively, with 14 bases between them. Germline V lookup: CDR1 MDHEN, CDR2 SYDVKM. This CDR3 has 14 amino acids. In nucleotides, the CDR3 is TGTGCCAGCAGTTTTATCCAGAGATCCGATGGCTACACCTTC. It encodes CASSFIQRSDGYTF.

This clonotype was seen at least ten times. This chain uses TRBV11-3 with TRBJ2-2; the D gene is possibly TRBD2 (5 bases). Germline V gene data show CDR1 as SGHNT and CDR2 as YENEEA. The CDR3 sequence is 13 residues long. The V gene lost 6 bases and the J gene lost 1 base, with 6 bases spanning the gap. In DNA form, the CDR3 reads TGTGCCAGCAGTGAGGGGAACACCGGGGAGCTGTTTTTT. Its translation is CASSEGNTGELFF.

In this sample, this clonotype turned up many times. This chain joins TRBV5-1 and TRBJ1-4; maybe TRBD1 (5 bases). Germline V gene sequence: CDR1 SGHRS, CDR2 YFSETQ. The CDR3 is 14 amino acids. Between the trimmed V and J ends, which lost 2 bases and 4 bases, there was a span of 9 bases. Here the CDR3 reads CASSFGQGNEKLFF. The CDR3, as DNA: TGCGCCAGCAGCTTCGGGCAGGGTAATGAAAAACTGTTTTTT.

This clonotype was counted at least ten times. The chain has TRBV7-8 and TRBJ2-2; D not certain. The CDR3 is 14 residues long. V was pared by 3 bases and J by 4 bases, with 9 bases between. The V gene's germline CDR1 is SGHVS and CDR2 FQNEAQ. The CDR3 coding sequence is TGTGCCAGCAGCTTCGCCCCCCCCACCGGGGAGCTGTTTTTT. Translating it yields CASSFAPPTGELFF.

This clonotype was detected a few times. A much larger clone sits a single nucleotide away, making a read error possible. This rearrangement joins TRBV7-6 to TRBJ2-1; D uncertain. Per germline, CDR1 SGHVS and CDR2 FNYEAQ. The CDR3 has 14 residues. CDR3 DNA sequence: TGTGCCAGCAACTTAGGCGGAGCCTACAATGAGCGGTTCTTC. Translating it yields CASNLGGAYNERFF.

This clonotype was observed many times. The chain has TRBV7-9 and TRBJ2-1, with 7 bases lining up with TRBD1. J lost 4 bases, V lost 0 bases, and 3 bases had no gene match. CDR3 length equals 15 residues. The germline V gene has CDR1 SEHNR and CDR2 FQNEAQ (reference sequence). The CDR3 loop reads CASSLAGTAYNEQFF. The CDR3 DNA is TGTGCCAGCAGCTTAGCGGGGACAGCTTACAATGAGCAGTTCTTC.

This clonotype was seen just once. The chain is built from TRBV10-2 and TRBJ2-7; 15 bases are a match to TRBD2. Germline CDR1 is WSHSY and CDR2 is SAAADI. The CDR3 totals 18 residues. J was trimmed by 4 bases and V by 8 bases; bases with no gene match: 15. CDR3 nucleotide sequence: TGCGCCAGCTGGACGCACGGACTAGCGGGAGGGCCGGGGTACGAGCAGTACTTC. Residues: CASWTHGLAGGPGYEQYF.

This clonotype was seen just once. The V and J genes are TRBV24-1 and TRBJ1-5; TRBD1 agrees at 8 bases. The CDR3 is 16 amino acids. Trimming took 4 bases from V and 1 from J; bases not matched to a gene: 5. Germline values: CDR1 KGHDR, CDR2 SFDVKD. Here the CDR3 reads CATSDGGQGSNQPQHF. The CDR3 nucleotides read TGTGCCACCAGTGACGGAGGACAGGGAAGCAATCAGCCCCAGCATTTT.